This T cell receptor (beta chain) was captured by sequencing in a study of T-cell memory formation after mild COVID-19. Study in general: Each donor largely had its own TCR clusters.

General observations from the study: Some responding clones appeared in pre-infection memory, suggesting cross-reactive memory joined. CD4+ contracting clones lay mainly in CM and EM, CD8+ ones in EMRA.

Sample barcodes and UMIs were carried by the TCR alpha and TCR beta cDNA libraries that 5'RACE generated with constant-segment primers. MiXCR, applied by TCRdb to the 5' RACE reads, yields one record per CDR3 protein. In the table there are 260,000 or so distinct CDR3 sequences, about a sixth of which are singletons. This clonotype was observed a few times. Its antigen is not identified. CDR3 size: 11 residues. With 5 bases removed from V and 9 bases from J, the gap between germline ends came to 8 bases. The V and J genes are TRBV12-3 or TRBV12-4 and TRBJ2-1; D remains unclear. The sequenced sample was PBMCs or a T cell subset sorted from them (not recorded which). The clonotype originates from a man aged 18 to 29 who had mild COVID-19 (a few samples of this study predate the infection). Cell type and time point are not known. The DNA of the CDR3 is TGTGCCAGCAGTGAGTTCCGTGAGCAGTTCTTC. Amino acid sequence: CASSEFREQFF.